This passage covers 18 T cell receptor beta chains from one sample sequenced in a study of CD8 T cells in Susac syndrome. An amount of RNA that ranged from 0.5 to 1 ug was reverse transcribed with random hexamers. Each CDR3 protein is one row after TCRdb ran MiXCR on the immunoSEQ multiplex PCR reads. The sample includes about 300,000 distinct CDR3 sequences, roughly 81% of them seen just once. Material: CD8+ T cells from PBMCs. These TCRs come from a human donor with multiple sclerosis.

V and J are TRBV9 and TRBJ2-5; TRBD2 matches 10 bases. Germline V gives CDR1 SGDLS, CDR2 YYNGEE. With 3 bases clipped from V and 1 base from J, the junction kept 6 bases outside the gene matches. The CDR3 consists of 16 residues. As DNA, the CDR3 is TGTGCCAGCAGCGCAAAGACTAGCGGGCCCCAAGAGACCCAGTACTTC. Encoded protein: CASSAKTSGPQETQYF.

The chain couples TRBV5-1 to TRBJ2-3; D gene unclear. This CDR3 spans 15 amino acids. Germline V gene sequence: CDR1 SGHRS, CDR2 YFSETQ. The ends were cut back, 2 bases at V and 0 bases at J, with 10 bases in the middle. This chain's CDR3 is CASSFAGRSTDTQYF. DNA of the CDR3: TGCGCCAGCAGCTTCGCCGGGCGGAGCACAGATACGCAGTATTTT.

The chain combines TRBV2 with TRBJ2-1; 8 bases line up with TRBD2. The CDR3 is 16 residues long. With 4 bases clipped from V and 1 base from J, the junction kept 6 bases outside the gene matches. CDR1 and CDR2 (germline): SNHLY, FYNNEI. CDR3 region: CASSVIAGNSYNEQFF. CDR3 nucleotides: TGTGCCAGCAGTGTTATAGCGGGGAATTCCTACAATGAGCAGTTCTTC.

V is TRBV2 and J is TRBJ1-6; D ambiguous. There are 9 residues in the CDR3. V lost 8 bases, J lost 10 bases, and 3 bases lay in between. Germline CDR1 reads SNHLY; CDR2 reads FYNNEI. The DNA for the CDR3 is TGTGCCAGCCGCTCACCCCTCCACTTT. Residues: CASRSPLHF.

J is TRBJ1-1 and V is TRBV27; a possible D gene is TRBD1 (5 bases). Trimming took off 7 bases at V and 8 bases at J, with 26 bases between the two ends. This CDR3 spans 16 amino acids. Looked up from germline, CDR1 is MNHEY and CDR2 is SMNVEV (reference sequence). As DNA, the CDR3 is TGTGCCAGCAACGTAGGGGAGAGGGCAGGAGTAGGGGAAGCTTTCTTT. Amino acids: CASNVGERAGVGEAFF.

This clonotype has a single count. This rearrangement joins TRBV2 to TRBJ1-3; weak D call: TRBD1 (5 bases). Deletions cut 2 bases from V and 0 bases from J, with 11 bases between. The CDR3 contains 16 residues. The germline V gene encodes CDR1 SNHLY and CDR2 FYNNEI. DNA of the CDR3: TGTGCCAGCAGTGAAATAGGGGAGGGCTCTGGAAACACCATATATTTT. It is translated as CASSEIGEGSGNTIYF.

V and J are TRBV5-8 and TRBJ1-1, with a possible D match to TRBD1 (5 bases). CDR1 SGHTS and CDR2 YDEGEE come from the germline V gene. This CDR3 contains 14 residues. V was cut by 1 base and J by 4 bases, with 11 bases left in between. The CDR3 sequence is CASSLYGGGTEAFF. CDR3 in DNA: TGTGCCAGCAGCTTGTACGGGGGTGGCACTGAAGCTTTCTTT.

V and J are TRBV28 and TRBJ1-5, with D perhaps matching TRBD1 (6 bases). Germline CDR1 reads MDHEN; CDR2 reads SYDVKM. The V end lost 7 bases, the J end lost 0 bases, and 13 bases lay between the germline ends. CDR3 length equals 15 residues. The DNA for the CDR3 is TGTGCCAGCATTCCGACAGGAGGTAGCAATCAGCCCCAGCATTTT. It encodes CASIPTGGSNQPQHF.

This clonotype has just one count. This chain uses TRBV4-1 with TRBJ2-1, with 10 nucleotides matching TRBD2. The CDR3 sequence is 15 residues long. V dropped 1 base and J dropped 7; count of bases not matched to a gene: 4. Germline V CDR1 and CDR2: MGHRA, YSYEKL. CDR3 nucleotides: TGCGCCAGCAGCCAAGTGAGCGGGAGGGCGAATGAGCAGTTCTTC. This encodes CASSQVSGRANEQFF.

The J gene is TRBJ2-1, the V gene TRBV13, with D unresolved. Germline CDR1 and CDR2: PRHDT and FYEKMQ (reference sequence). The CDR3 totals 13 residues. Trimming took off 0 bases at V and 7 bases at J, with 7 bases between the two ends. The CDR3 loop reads CASSLGAENEQFF. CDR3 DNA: TGTGCCAGCAGCTTAGGGGCGGAGAATGAGCAGTTCTTC.

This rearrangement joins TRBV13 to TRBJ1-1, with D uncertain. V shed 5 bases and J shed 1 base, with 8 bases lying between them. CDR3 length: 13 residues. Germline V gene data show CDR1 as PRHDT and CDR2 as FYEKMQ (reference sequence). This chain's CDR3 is CASSPSGNTEAFF. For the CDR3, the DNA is TGTGCCAGCAGCCCCTCAGGGAACACTGAAGCTTTCTTT.

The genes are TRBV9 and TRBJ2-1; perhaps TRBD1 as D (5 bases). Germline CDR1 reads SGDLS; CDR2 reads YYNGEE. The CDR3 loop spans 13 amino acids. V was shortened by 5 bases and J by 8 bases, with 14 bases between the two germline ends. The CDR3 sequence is CASSPNGAYEQFF. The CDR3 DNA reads TGTGCCAGCAGTCCGAATGGGGCCTATGAGCAGTTCTTC.

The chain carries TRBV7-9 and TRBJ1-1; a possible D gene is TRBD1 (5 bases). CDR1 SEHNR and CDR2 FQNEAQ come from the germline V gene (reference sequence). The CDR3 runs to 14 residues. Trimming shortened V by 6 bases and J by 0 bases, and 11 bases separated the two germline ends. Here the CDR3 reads CASSSGGMNTEAFF. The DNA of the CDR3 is TGTGCCAGCAGTTCGGGGGGAATGAACACTGAAGCTTTCTTT.

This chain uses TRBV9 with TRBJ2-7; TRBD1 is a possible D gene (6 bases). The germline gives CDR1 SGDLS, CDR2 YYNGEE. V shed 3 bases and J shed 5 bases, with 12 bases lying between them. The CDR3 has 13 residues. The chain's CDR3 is CASSGKDSHEQYF. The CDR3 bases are TGTGCCAGCAGCGGAAAGGACAGTCACGAGCAGTACTTC. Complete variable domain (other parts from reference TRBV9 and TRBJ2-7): DSGVTQTPKHLITATGQRVTLRCSPRSGDLSVYWYQQSLDQGLQFLIQYYNGEERAKGNILERFSAQQFPDLHSELNLSSLELGDSALYFCASSGKDSHEQYFGPGTRLTVT.

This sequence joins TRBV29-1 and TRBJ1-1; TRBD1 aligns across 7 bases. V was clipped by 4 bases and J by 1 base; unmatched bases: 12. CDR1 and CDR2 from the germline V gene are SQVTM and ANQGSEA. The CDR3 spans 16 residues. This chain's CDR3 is CSVAPRSRGRNTEAFF. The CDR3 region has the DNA TGCAGCGTTGCCCCCCGGTCCAGGGGGAGGAACACTGAAGCTTTCTTT.

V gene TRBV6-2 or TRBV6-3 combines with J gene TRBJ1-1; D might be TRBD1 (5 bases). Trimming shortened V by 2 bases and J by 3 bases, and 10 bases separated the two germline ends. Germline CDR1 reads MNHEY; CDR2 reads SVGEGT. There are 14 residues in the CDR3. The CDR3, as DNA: TGTGCCAGCAGTTACGGGGCAATACACACTGAAGCTTTCTTT. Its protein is CASSYGAIHTEAFF.

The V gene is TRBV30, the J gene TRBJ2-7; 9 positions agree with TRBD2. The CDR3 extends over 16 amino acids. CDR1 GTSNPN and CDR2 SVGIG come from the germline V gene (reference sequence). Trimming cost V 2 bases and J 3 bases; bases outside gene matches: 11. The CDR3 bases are TGTGCCTGGAGTCGCGCGGGAGGGCCGTCTTTCTACGAGCAGTACTTC. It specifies CAWSRAGGPSFYEQYF.

The CDR3, as DNA: TGTGCCAGCGGTAGGGCCTCTCGGAATGAGCAGTTCTTC. It is translated as CASGRASRNEQFF. The chain uses TRBV12-3 or TRBV12-4 and TRBJ2-1; D call uncertain. This CDR3 has 13 amino acids. The V end was cut by 8 bases, the J end by 7 bases, with 15 bases between.